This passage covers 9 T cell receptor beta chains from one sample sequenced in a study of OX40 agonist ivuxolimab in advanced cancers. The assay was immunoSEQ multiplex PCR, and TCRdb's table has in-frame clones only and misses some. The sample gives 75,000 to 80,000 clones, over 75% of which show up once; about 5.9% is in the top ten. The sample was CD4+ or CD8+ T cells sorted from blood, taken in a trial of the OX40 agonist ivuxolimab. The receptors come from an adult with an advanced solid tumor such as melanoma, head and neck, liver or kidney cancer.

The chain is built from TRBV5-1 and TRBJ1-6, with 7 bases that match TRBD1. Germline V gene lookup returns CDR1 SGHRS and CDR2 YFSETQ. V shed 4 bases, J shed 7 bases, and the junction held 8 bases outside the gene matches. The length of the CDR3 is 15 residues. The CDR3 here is CASSPTGKPNSPLHF. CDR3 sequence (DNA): TGCGCCAGCAGCCCGACAGGGAAGCCAAATTCACCCCTCCACTTT.

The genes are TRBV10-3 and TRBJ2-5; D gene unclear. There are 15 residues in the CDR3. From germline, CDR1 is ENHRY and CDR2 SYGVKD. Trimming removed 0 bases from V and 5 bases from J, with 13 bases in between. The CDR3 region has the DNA TGTGCCATCAGTGAGTCTTACGGGTTGAGGGAGACCCAGTACTTC. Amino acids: CAISESYGLRETQYF.

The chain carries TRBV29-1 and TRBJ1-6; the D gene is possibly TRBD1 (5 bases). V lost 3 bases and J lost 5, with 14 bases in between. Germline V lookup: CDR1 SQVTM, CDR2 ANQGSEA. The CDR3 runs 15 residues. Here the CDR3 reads CSVDQGKGNNSPLHF. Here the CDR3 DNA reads TGCAGCGTTGATCAGGGCAAGGGGAATAATTCACCCCTCCACTTT.

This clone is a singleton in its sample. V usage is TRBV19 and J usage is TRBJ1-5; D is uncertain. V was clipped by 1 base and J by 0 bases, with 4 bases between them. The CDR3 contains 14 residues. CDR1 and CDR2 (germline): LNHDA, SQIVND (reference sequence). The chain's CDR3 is CASSIVNSNQPQHF. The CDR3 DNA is TGTGCCAGTAGTATAGTTAATAGCAATCAGCCCCAGCATTTT.

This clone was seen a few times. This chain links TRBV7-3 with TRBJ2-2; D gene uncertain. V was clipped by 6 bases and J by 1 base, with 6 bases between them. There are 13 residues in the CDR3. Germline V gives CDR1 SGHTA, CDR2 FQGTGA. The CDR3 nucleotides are TGTGCCAGCAGTAGACAGAACACCGGGGAGCTGTTTTTT. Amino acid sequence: CASSRQNTGELFF.

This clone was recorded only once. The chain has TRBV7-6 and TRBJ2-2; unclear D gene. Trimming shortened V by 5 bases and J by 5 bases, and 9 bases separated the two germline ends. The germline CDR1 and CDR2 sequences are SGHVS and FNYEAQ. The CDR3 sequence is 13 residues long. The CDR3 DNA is TGTGCCAGCAGCAGGGTAGGGACCGGGGAGCTGTTTTTT. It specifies CASSRVGTGELFF.

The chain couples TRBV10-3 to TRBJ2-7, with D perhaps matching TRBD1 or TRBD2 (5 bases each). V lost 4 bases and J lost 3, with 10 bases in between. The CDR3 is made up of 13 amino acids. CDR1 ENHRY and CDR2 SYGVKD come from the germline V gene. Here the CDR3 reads CAISVRGYYEQYF. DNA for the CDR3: TGTGCCATCAGTGTGAGGGGCTACTACGAGCAGTACTTC.

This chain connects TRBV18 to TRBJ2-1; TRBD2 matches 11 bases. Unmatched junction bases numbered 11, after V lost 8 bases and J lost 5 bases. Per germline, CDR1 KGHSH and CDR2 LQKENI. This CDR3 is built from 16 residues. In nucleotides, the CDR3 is TGTGCCAGCATAAAACGACTAGCGGGAAATCACAATGAGCAGTTCTTC. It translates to CASIKRLAGNHNEQFF.

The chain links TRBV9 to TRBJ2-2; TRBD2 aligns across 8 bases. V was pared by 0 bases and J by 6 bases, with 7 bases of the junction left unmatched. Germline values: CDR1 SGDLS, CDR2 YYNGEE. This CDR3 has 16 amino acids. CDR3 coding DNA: TGTGCCAGCAGCGTAGTAAGCGGGGGAGGCGCCGGGGAGCTGTTTTTT. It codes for CASSVVSGGGAGELFF.